The 31 T cell receptor beta chains in this list originate from one sample, sequenced in a study of beta chain features in type 1 diabetes. Expressed TCRB transcripts were sequenced after all isolated RNA was converted to cDNA. Measured with immunoSEQ multiplex PCR; TCRdb has only the in-frame clones, and not every one. There are 450,000 to 550,000 clones in the sample; 25% to 35% occur only once, and more than 0.055% lies in the top ten. Sequences were obtained from naive CD4+ T cells from blood. The receptors originated from a man younger than 35 in good health.

In this sample, this clone turned up a few times. The chain is built from TRBV13 and TRBJ2-7; D unclear. V shed 0 bases and J shed 0 bases, with 3 bases lying between them. This CDR3 has 13 amino acids. The germline V gene has CDR1 PRHDT and CDR2 FYEKMQ (reference sequence). CDR3 nucleotides: TGTGCCAGCAGCTTAGGTGTCTCCTACGAGCAGTACTTC. This sequence encodes CASSLGVSYEQYF.

This chain connects TRBV5-1 to TRBJ2-1; D is unresolved. Germline assignment: CDR1 SGHRS and CDR2 YFSETQ. With 2 bases removed from V and 8 bases from J, the gap between germline ends came to 5 bases. CDR3 length: 11 amino acids. CDR3 DNA sequence: TGCGCCAGCAGCTTTGGGTATGAGCAGTTCTTC. It is translated as CASSFGYEQFF.

V and J are TRBV7-2 and TRBJ2-1; D may be TRBD1 or TRBD2 (7 bases each). This CDR3 spans 14 amino acids. V lost 5 bases to trimming and J lost 7 bases, with 15 bases between them. Per germline, CDR1 SGHTA and CDR2 FQGNSA. CDR3 sequence reads: CASSRWEGANEQFF. CDR3 nucleotide sequence: TGTGCCAGCAGCCGCTGGGAGGGGGCAAATGAGCAGTTCTTC.

The genes are TRBV30 and TRBJ2-3; possibly TRBD2 for D (6 bases). The germline gives CDR1 GTSNPN, CDR2 SVGIG (reference sequence). The length of the CDR3 is 13 residues. V lost 4 bases and J lost 1, with 9 bases in between. The CDR3: CAWMGLRTDTQYF. CDR3 sequence (DNA): TGTGCCTGGATGGGACTTCGCACAGATACGCAGTATTTT. Complete variable domain (other parts from reference TRBV30 and TRBJ2-3): SQTIHQWPATLVQPVGSPLSLECTVEGTSNPNLYWYRQAAGRGLQLLFYSVGIGQISSEVPQNLSASRPQDRQFILSSKKLLLSDSGFYLCAWMGLRTDTQYFGPGTRLTVL.

This clone was seen more than once but under ten times. The V call is TRBV30, the J call TRBJ2-6, with TRBD2 matching 7 bases. V dropped 3 bases and J dropped 3; count of bases not matched to a gene: 5. Per germline, CDR1 GTSNPN and CDR2 SVGIG (reference sequence). There are 15 residues in the CDR3. CDR3 sequence (DNA): TGTGCCTGGAGCGCTACTAGCGTTGGGGCCAACGTCCTGACTTTC. This codes for CAWSATSVGANVLTF.

In its sample, this clone was seen a few times. Other DNA sequences within the sample encode an identical CDR3. V is TRBV29-1 and J is TRBJ2-2; 8 positions match TRBD1. Germline CDR1 reads SQVTM; CDR2 reads ANQGSEA. This CDR3 has 13 residues. Losses at the gene ends were 7 bases for V and 5 bases for J; bases not matched to a gene: 6. The CDR3 sequence: CSARQGWTGELFF. CDR3 nucleotides: TGCAGCGCTAGACAGGGGTGGACCGGGGAGCTGTTTTTT.

This clone turned up a few times. The chain is built from TRBV29-1 and TRBJ2-1; 12 bases match TRBD1. V was clipped by 7 bases and J by 9 bases; unmatched bases: 7. The germline V gene has CDR1 SQVTM and CDR2 ANQGSEA. The CDR3 contains 13 residues. CDR3 loop: CSGGRGQGAEQFF. CDR3 nucleotide sequence: TGCAGCGGTGGTAGGGGACAGGGGGCTGAGCAGTTCTTC.

This chain joins TRBV10-3 and TRBJ2-5; no reliable D call. Trimming removed 0 bases at V and 3 bases at J, with 8 bases between. The CDR3 consists of 14 residues. CDR1 is ENHRY and CDR2 is SYGVKD in the germline V gene. The CDR3, as DNA: TGTGCCATCAGTGAGTCGGGTCAGAAAGAGACCCAGTACTTC. Protein: CAISESGQKETQYF.

CDR3 sequence: CASLTGGSSYEQYF. Here the CDR3 DNA reads TGTGCCAGCTTGACAGGGGGGAGCTCCTACGAGCAGTACTTC. This chain uses TRBV2 with TRBJ2-7, with TRBD1 matching 9 bases. J gave up 0 bases and V 8 bases, and 5 bases lay outside the gene matches. Germline V gene sequence: CDR1 SNHLY, CDR2 FYNNEI. The CDR3 has 14 amino acids.

The chain uses TRBV29-1 and TRBJ2-5; possible D gene TRBD2, 6 bases. Trimming stripped 7 bases from V and 5 bases from J, with 20 bases between. Germline CDR1 is SQVTM and CDR2 is ANQGSEA. CDR3 length: 14 amino acids. CDR3 coding DNA: TGCAGCGCCGGCTACGGAGGGGTTGGGGAGACCCAGTACTTC. Amino acids: CSAGYGGVGETQYF.

The V call is TRBV11-2, the J call TRBJ2-5, with unresolved D. Germline V CDR1 and CDR2: SGHAT, FQNNGV. Trimming cost V 6 bases and J 5 bases, with 7 bases left between them. The CDR3 spans 11 residues. The CDR3 DNA reads TGTGCCAGCAGGGATGGGGAGACCCAGTACTTC. It specifies CASRDGETQYF. The variable domain in full, completed from reference TRBV11-2 and TRBJ2-5, reads EAGVAQSPRYKIIEKRQSVAFWCNPISGHATLYWYQQILGQGPKLLIQFQNNGVVDDSQLPKDRFSAERLKGVDSTLKIQPAKLEDSAVYLCASRDGETQYFGPGTRLLVL.

This clone was seen a few times. V usage is TRBV9 and J usage is TRBJ2-7; D may correspond to TRBD1 or TRBD2 (6 bases each). CDR3 length: 15 residues. Germline CDR1 SGDLS, CDR2 YYNGEE. V was trimmed by 0 bases and J by 3 bases, leaving 13 bases between them. The chain's CDR3 is CASSVGEGGIYEQYF. CDR3 in DNA: TGTGCCAGCAGCGTAGGAGAGGGGGGAATCTACGAGCAGTACTTC.

V usage is TRBV23-1 and J usage is TRBJ2-7; D gene ambiguous. TRBV23-1 is filed as an ORF, its function uncertain. The CDR3 runs to 14 residues. Trimming cost V 0 bases and J 3 bases, with 9 bases left between them. CDR3 sequence: CASSQSCVNYEQYF. The DNA for the CDR3 is TGCGCCAGCAGTCAATCATGTGTCAACTACGAGCAGTACTTC.

The chain uses TRBV11-1 and TRBJ2-1; D may be TRBD2 (6 bases). CDR1 is SGHAT and CDR2 is FQDESV in the germline V gene (reference sequence). Trimming pared 2 bases from V and 9 bases from J, leaving 14 bases between. This CDR3 has 14 residues. The DNA of the CDR3 is TGTGCCAGCAGCTTATTTGGGCGGGATGGTGAGCAGTTCTTC. Amino acids: CASSLFGRDGEQFF.

This chain joins TRBV25-1 and TRBJ2-2; maybe TRBD1 (7 bases). Germline V gene lookup returns CDR1 MGHDK and CDR2 SYGVNS. The CDR3 covers 14 residues. The germline V and J ends were trimmed by 6 bases and 4 bases, with 12 bases remaining between them. CDR3 in amino acids: CASSRQGGTGELFF. CDR3 bases: TGTGCCAGCAGCCGACAGGGAGGCACCGGGGAGCTGTTTTTT.

This clone has just a few counts. The V gene is TRBV5-1, the J gene TRBJ2-1; 14 bases are shared with TRBD2. Germline loops: CDR1 SGHRS, CDR2 YFSETQ. The CDR3 has 17 residues. The junction had 10 bases not matched to a gene; V was cut back by 4 bases and J by 7 bases. DNA for the CDR3: TGCGCCAGCAGCAACGGGACTAGCGGGAGATTACTAAATGAGCAGTTCTTC. Its translation is CASSNGTSGRLLNEQFF.

This clone has more than one count but fewer than ten. This chain connects TRBV25-1 to TRBJ2-7, with 7 bases identical to TRBD1. CDR3 length: 14 amino acids. J was trimmed by 2 bases and V by 7 bases; bases with no gene match: 8. Germline assignment: CDR1 MGHDK and CDR2 SYGVNS. This CDR3 is CASKGAGETYEQYF. CDR3 DNA sequence: TGTGCCAGCAAGGGGGCAGGGGAGACCTACGAGCAGTACTTC.

CDR3 DNA sequence: TGCGCCAGCAGCCACCACGAGTTTGGGGAATTGAACTCCTACAATGAGCAGTTCTTC. The encoded protein is CASSHHEFGELNSYNEQFF. The V and J genes are TRBV4-1 and TRBJ2-1; D is unresolved. Looked up from germline, CDR1 is MGHRA and CDR2 is YSYEKL. Trimming pared 3 bases from V and 0 bases from J, leaving 21 bases between. The CDR3 is 19 residues long.

The chain carries TRBV29-1 and TRBJ1-1, with D tentatively TRBD1 (5 bases). The CDR3 extends over 14 amino acids. The ends were cut back, 5 bases at V and 5 bases at J, with 18 bases in the middle. Germline-derived CDR1 and CDR2 are SQVTM and ANQGSEA. CDR3 bases: TGCAGCGTTATCCCCTTGGGGGATTGGACTGAAGCTTTCTTT. This codes for CSVIPLGDWTEAFF.

This clone was found a few times. This chain joins TRBV5-1 and TRBJ2-1; tentatively, D is TRBD1 or TRBD2 (5 bases each). This CDR3 comprises 14 residues. Germline V gene data show CDR1 as SGHRS and CDR2 as YFSETQ. Trimming left V 2 bases short and J 6 bases short, with 12 bases between. In nucleotides, the CDR3 is TGCGCCAGCAGCTTTGGGGACCCTTCCAATGAGCAGTTCTTC. This encodes CASSFGDPSNEQFF.

The V and J genes are TRBV30 and TRBJ1-2, with 11 positions matching TRBD1. The germline V gene encodes CDR1 GTSNPN and CDR2 SVGIG (reference sequence). This CDR3 is 15 amino acids long. J gave up 8 bases and V 0 bases, and 8 bases lay outside the gene matches. CDR3: CAWSVGTGGSYGYTF. In nucleotides, the CDR3 is TGTGCCTGGAGTGTCGGGACAGGGGGATCGTACGGCTACACCTTC.

This chain joins TRBV5-1 and TRBJ2-7; D ambiguous. Germline V gene sequence: CDR1 SGHRS, CDR2 YFSETQ. This CDR3 comprises 14 residues. The V gene lost 0 bases and the J gene lost 4 bases, with 11 bases spanning the gap. The CDR3 nucleotides are TGCGCCAGCAGCTTGGGCCTCCCACCTTACGAGCAGTACTTC. Residues: CASSLGLPPYEQYF.

The chain uses TRBV7-3 and TRBJ2-1; TRBD2 is a possible D gene (6 bases). Germline loops: CDR1 SGHTA, CDR2 FQGTGA. This CDR3 is built from 14 residues. V lost 3 bases to trimming and J lost 0 bases, with 6 bases between them. The CDR3, as DNA: TGTGCCAGCAGCTTTAGCGGCTCCTACAATGAGCAGTTCTTC. Translation: CASSFSGSYNEQFF.

V usage is TRBV2 and J usage is TRBJ2-5; TRBD2 agrees at 9 bases. Germline trimming cut 0 bases from V and 10 bases from J; bases unmatched to any gene: 6. Germline V gene data show CDR1 as SNHLY and CDR2 as FYNNEI. The CDR3 runs to 14 residues. The CDR3 spells CASSEARSGGLQYF. In nucleotides, the CDR3 is TGTGCCAGCAGTGAAGCGAGAAGCGGGGGGCTCCAGTACTTC.

V gene TRBV2 combines with J gene TRBJ2-3; TRBD2 aligns across 11 bases. The CDR3 extends over 14 amino acids. Trimming at V came to 8 bases and at J to 11 bases, leaving 12 bases not matched to a gene. Germline V gives CDR1 SNHLY, CDR2 FYNNEI. CDR3 in DNA: TGTGCCAGCCGAGCTAGCGGGAGGTGGTCGGAGCAGTATTTT. Translation gives CASRASGRWSEQYF.

Worth noting for this clone: This CDR3 is also generated by other DNA sequences in the sample. The gene calls are TRBV5-4 and TRBJ2-1, with unresolved D. CDR3 size: 12 residues. V lost 2 bases and J lost 4, with 4 bases in between. Germline CDR1 and CDR2: SGHNT and YYREEE (reference sequence). CDR3 in DNA: TGTGCCAGCAGCTTCTCGTACAATGAGCAGTTCTTC. Residues: CASSFSYNEQFF.

CDR3: CSVAYSQSYEQYF. As DNA, the CDR3 is TGCAGCGTTGCGTACAGTCAATCCTACGAGCAGTACTTC. The J gene is TRBJ2-7, the V gene TRBV29-1, with D hard to call. Between the trimmed V and J ends, which lost 4 bases and 1 base, there was a span of 11 bases. This CDR3 has 13 residues. Per the germline V gene, CDR1 is SQVTM and CDR2 is ANQGSEA.

In its sample, this clone was seen a few times. The chain employs TRBV29-1 and TRBJ2-1; D possibly corresponds to TRBD1 (6 bases). In germline, CDR1 is SQVTM, CDR2 ANQGSEA. V dropped 5 bases and J dropped 8 bases, with 19 bases sitting between them. This CDR3 is 14 amino acids long. The CDR3 DNA reads TGCAGCGTTTTTTTTGGGGGCGGAAGGTATGAGCAGTTCTTC. Translated, it gives CSVFFGGGRYEQFF.

This clone has more than one count but fewer than ten. The chain carries TRBV29-1 and TRBJ1-4, with a weak D call TRBD1 (6 bases). Per germline, CDR1 SQVTM and CDR2 ANQGSEA. This CDR3 contains 14 residues. V was cut by 5 bases and J by 0 bases, with 10 bases left in between. The CDR3 loop is CSVRGAPTNEKLFF. DNA for the CDR3: TGCAGCGTTCGGGGGGCGCCAACTAATGAAAAACTGTTTTTT.

This clone was seen a few times. This chain links TRBV29-1 with TRBJ2-2; D ambiguous. Germline V lookup: CDR1 SQVTM, CDR2 ANQGSEA. V was clipped by 5 bases and J by 6 bases, with 19 bases between them. CDR3 size: 15 residues. CDR3 amino acids: CSVRWQSEKAGELFF. The CDR3 region has the DNA TGCAGCGTTCGGTGGCAGTCGGAGAAGGCCGGGGAGCTGTTTTTT.

This clone was recorded a few times. Other DNA sequences in the sample encode the same CDR3. The genes are TRBV7-2 and TRBJ2-1; D not resolved. This CDR3 spans 14 amino acids. The V end was cut by 0 bases, the J end by 4 bases, with 7 bases between. Per germline, CDR1 SGHTA and CDR2 FQGNSA. CDR3 amino acids: CASSLAGEYNEQFF. The DNA for the CDR3 is TGTGCCAGCAGCTTAGCTGGTGAATACAATGAGCAGTTCTTC.